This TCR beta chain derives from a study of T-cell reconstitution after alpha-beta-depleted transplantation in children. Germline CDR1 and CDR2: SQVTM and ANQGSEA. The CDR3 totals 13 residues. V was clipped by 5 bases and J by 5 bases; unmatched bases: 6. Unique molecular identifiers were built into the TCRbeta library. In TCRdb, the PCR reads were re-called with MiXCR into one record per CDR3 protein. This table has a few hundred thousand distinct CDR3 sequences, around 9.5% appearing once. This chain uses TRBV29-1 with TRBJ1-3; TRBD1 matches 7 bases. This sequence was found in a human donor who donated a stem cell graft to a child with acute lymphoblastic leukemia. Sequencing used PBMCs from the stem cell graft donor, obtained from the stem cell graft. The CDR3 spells CSVLGTARNTIYF. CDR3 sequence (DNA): TGCAGCGTTCTGGGGACAGCCAGAAACACCATATATTTT.